The 25 T cell receptor beta chains listed next were all sequenced from one sample in a study of blood T cell repertoires in COVID-19 (dated by TCRdb to between 2020 and 2021). Libraries were prepared through the immunoSEQ multiplex PCR assay. Sourced from immuneACCESS, this table was stored by TCRdb with only in-frame sequences that have V and J called. A share of the clones is absent; for the studies checked, an unresolved V gene accounts for under half, and the remainder has no known explanation. This sample gives about 190,000 clones in total; more than 75% of them show up just once. 2.7% of the sample lies in the top ten. The sequencing input was peripheral blood. The receptor set was obtained from a man in his forties or fifties with active or convalescent COVID-19.

The rearrangement links TRBV2 to TRBJ2-5, with D perhaps TRBD1 (6 bases). The germline V and J ends were trimmed by 3 bases and 2 bases, with 10 bases remaining between them. CDR3 length: 14 residues. CDR1 is SNHLY, CDR2 FYNNEI, per germline. The CDR3 nucleotides read TGTGCCAGCAGTGAGACAGGCCTTCAAGAGACCCAGTACTTC. This sequence encodes CASSETGLQETQYF.

The CDR3 sequence: CASSVGPGRGYNEQFF. The CDR3 nucleotides are TGTGCCAGCAGCGTAGGACCGGGGAGGGGGTACAATGAGCAGTTCTTC. J is TRBJ2-1 and V is TRBV9, with D possibly matching TRBD2 (7 bases). From germline, CDR1 is SGDLS and CDR2 YYNGEE. CDR3 length: 16 amino acids. V was clipped by 0 bases and J by 4 bases, with 14 bases between them.

The chain uses TRBV19 and TRBJ1-6; 9 nucleotides align to TRBD1. This CDR3 contains 12 residues. Germline V gene data show CDR1 as LNHDA and CDR2 as SQIVND (reference sequence). V trimming: 9 bases; J trimming: 7 bases; junction bases outside the gene matches: 1. The CDR3 DNA reads as TGTGCCAGCGGGACAGGGAATTCACCCCTCCACTTT. Encoded protein: CASGTGNSPLHF. Using reference TRBV19 and TRBJ1-6 for the parts outside the CDR3, the full variable domain is DGGITQSPKYLFRKEGQNVTLSCEQNLNHDAMYWYRQDPGQGLRLIYYSQIVNDFQKGDIAEGYSVSREKKESFPLTVTSAQKNPTAFYLCASGTGNSPLHFGNGTRLTVT.

The J gene is TRBJ1-6, the V gene TRBV5-4, with 7 bases matching TRBD1. CDR1 is SGHNT, CDR2 YYREEE, per germline (reference sequence). The ends lost 3 bases at V and 0 bases at J; junction bases unmatched: 6. The CDR3 contains 17 residues. The CDR3 loop is CASSYTGTVSYNSPLHF. The CDR3 DNA is TGTGCCAGCAGCTATACAGGGACAGTCTCCTATAATTCACCCCTCCACTTT.

The V call is TRBV4-1, the J call TRBJ1-1; D gene ambiguous. This CDR3 has 15 amino acids. The germline V gene has CDR1 MGHRA and CDR2 YSYEKL. V lost 0 bases and J lost 5, with 13 bases in between. This CDR3 is CASSQDEQIFTEAFF. CDR3 coding DNA: TGCGCCAGCAGCCAAGACGAACAGATATTTACTGAAGCTTTCTTT.

This clone was observed a handful of times. The gene calls are TRBV25-1 and TRBJ1-5; D not certain. Germline values: CDR1 MGHDK, CDR2 SYGVNS. V lost 1 base and J 2 bases, leaving 3 bases between the germline ends. This CDR3 is built from 13 residues. The CDR3 DNA follows: TGTGCCAGCAGTGAATCGGGCAATCAGCCCCAGCATTTT. Encoded protein: CASSESGNQPQHF.

This chain joins TRBV29-1 and TRBJ2-7; D might be TRBD2 (5 bases). Per the germline V gene, CDR1 is SQVTM and CDR2 is ANQGSEA. V shed 7 bases and J shed 5 bases, with 15 bases lying between them. The CDR3 has 12 amino acids. DNA of the CDR3: TGCAGCGGGACTGCTTCAGGCCACGAGCAGTACTTC. This codes for CSGTASGHEQYF.

This clone came up many times. J is TRBJ2-1 and V is TRBV19; 10 nucleotides agree with TRBD2. The CDR3 extends over 16 amino acids. V trimming: 5 bases; J trimming: 4 bases; junction bases outside the gene matches: 8. In germline, CDR1 is LNHDA, CDR2 SQIVND (reference sequence). The CDR3 nucleotides read TGTGCCAGTAGTCCCCCCGGACTAGCGGTTTACAATGAGCAGTTCTTC. Translation: CASSPPGLAVYNEQFF.

The CDR3 is CASLEDTGHRSYGYTF. In DNA, the CDR3 is TGTGCCAGCCTGGAAGATACAGGGCATAGGTCCTATGGCTACACCTTC. This chain links TRBV6-6 with TRBJ1-2, with D possibly TRBD1 on 6 matching bases. CDR3 length equals 16 residues. Germline V gene lookup returns CDR1 MNHNY and CDR2 SVGAGI (reference sequence). The V end lost 8 bases, the J end lost 4 bases, and 23 bases lay between the germline ends.

V gene TRBV19 combines with J gene TRBJ2-7; possible D gene TRBD1, 8 bases. CDR3 length: 14 residues. Trimming took 5 bases from V and 6 from J, leaving 17 bases between them. Germline lookup yields CDR1 LNHDA and CDR2 SQIVND (reference sequence). The CDR3 protein is CASSATGGGPEQYF. In nucleotides, the CDR3 is TGTGCCAGTAGTGCCACAGGGGGGGGTCCCGAGCAGTACTTC. Full variable domain (missing parts from reference TRBV19 and TRBJ2-7): DGGITQSPKYLFRKEGQNVTLSCEQNLNHDAMYWYRQDPGQGLRLIYYSQIVNDFQKGDIAEGYSVSREKKESFPLTVTSAQKNPTAFYLCASSATGGGPEQYFGPGTRLTVT.

This rearrangement joins TRBV18 to TRBJ2-5; 7 nucleotides match TRBD1. The CDR3 consists of 13 residues. The germline V gene has CDR1 KGHSH and CDR2 LQKENI. V gave up 5 bases and J gave up 2 bases; unmatched junction bases: 2. CDR3 nucleotides: TGTGCCAGCTCAGCCAGGGGGCAAGAGACCCAGTACTTC. This codes for CASSARGQETQYF.

V and J are TRBV25-1 and TRBJ2-1, with 9 positions matching TRBD2. The CDR3 contains 12 residues. V lost 2 bases to trimming and J lost 10 bases; unmatched junction nucleotides: 0. Germline CDR1 reads MGHDK; CDR2 reads SYGVNS. The CDR3 DNA follows: TGTGCCAGCAGTGAACTAGCGGGGGAGCAGTTCTTC. The encoded protein is CASSELAGEQFF. Looking up the rest from reference TRBV25-1 and TRBJ2-1 gives the full variable domain: EADIYQTPRYLVIGTGKKITLECSQTMGHDKMYWYQQDPGMELHLIHYSYGVNSTEKGDLSSESTVSRIRTEHFPLTLESARPSHTSQYLCASSELAGEQFFGPGTRLTVL.

The V gene is TRBV9, the J gene TRBJ2-7, with D tentatively TRBD1 (6 bases). Germline V CDR1 and CDR2: SGDLS, YYNGEE. The V and J ends lost 4 bases and 0 bases respectively, with 11 bases between them. This CDR3 contains 14 residues. Here the CDR3 DNA reads TGTGCCAGCAGCCCCCGGACAGACTCCTACGAGCAGTACTTC. Amino acids: CASSPRTDSYEQYF.

In its sample, this clone was seen once. This chain connects TRBV4-1 to TRBJ1-6; D gene unclear. CDR1 MGHRA and CDR2 YSYEKL come from the germline V gene. Deletions cut 1 base from V and 9 bases from J, with 10 bases between. The CDR3 totals 14 residues. The CDR3 nucleotides are TGCGCCAGCAGCCAAGTCTGGGCAATTTCACCCCTCCACTTT. This sequence encodes CASSQVWAISPLHF.

V and J are TRBV9 and TRBJ1-5; 7 bases align to TRBD1. The CDR3 runs to 15 residues. J lost 5 bases, V lost 4 bases, and 9 bases had no gene match. Germline loops: CDR1 SGDLS, CDR2 YYNGEE. DNA for the CDR3: TGTGCCAGCAGCCCTCCGGGAGGGGGCGATCAGCCCCAGCATTTT. Its translation is CASSPPGGGDQPQHF.

The chain is built from TRBV12-3 or TRBV12-4 and TRBJ2-7; 10 nucleotides agree with TRBD1. The CDR3 totals 13 residues. V was clipped by 7 bases and J by 4 bases; unmatched bases: 4. The CDR3 DNA follows: TGTGCCAGCACCCGGGACAGGGGTTACGAGCAGTACTTC. It codes for CASTRDRGYEQYF.

V is TRBV15 and J is TRBJ2-5; a weak D match, TRBD1 (6 bases). The V end was cut by 4 bases, the J end by 5 bases, with 14 bases between. The CDR3 consists of 14 residues. The germline gives CDR1 LNHNV, CDR2 YYDKDF (reference sequence). This CDR3 is CATSTKSGAETQYF. The CDR3 DNA reads as TGTGCCACCAGCACAAAGTCAGGGGCCGAGACCCAGTACTTC.

This clone was detected only a few times. CDR3 sequence reads: CSASDRQGASNEQFF. The CDR3 region has the DNA TGCAGTGCTAGTGATCGGCAGGGGGCAAGCAATGAGCAGTTCTTC. The chain recombines TRBV20-1 with TRBJ2-1; the match to TRBD1 covers 8 bases. The V segment lost 3 bases and the J segment 6 bases; nucleotides outside the gene matches: 10. The CDR3 covers 15 residues. CDR1 DFQATT and CDR2 SNEGSKA come from the germline V gene (reference sequence).

The chain joins TRBV4-1 to TRBJ1-4, with TRBD1 as a possible D gene (5 bases). This CDR3 is built from 15 residues. V shed 0 bases and J shed 7 bases, with 12 bases lying between them. CDR1 and CDR2 (germline): MGHRA, YSYEKL. CDR3 sequence (DNA): TGCGCCAGCAGCCAAGAGTCAGGGAGGAGTGAAAAACTGTTTTTT. This codes for CASSQESGRSEKLFF.

The rearrangement joins TRBV6-6 to TRBJ1-4; 7 nucleotides line up with TRBD1. The V and J ends lost 4 bases and 8 bases, in that order; junction bases with no gene match: 4. The CDR3 has 13 amino acids. Germline CDR1 MNHNY, CDR2 SVGAGI (reference sequence). The CDR3 protein is CASSFRGMEKLFF. The CDR3 DNA is TGTGCCAGCAGTTTCAGGGGGATGGAAAAACTGTTTTTT.

This rearrangement joins TRBV5-4 to TRBJ2-6; 9 bases align to TRBD1. CDR1 SGHNT and CDR2 YYREEE come from the germline V gene (reference sequence). This CDR3 has 17 residues. The trim removed 4 bases at V and 1 base at J, leaving 6 bases unmatched. The CDR3: CASSPGQGRSGANVLTF. The CDR3 DNA reads TGTGCCAGCAGCCCGGGACAGGGCAGGTCTGGGGCCAACGTCCTGACTTTC. The variable domain in full, with the rest retrieved from reference TRBV5-4 and TRBJ2-6, is ETGVTQSPTHLIKTRGQQVTLRCSSQSGHNTVSWYQQALGQGPQFIFQYYREEENGRGNFPPRFSGLQFPNYSSELNVNALELDDSALYLCASSPGQGRSGANVLTFGAGSRLTVL.

The V call is TRBV19, the J call TRBJ2-2; 7 bases fit TRBD1. The CDR3 runs 16 residues. The V gene end was trimmed by 5 bases and the J gene end by 4 bases; junction bases not matched to a gene: 10. CDR1 LNHDA and CDR2 SQIVND come from the germline V gene (reference sequence). The CDR3 nucleotides read TGTGCCAGTAGTTTAGTACAGGGGTGGGGCACCGGGGAGCTGTTTTTT. Translating it yields CASSLVQGWGTGELFF.

This clone was counted once. J is TRBJ1-5 and V is TRBV7-9; D perhaps matches TRBD1 (6 bases). Germline lookup yields CDR1 SEHNR and CDR2 FQNEAQ (reference sequence). Trimming cost V 5 bases and J 4 bases, with 12 bases left between them. The CDR3 runs 14 residues. The CDR3 nucleotides read TGTGCCAGCAGCCCCGGACAGCTGAATCAGCCCCAGCATTTT. Protein sequence: CASSPGQLNQPQHF.

The chain has TRBV6-6 and TRBJ2-7; 8 nucleotides agree with TRBD1. Trimming cost V 5 bases and J 2 bases; bases outside gene matches: 5. Germline-derived CDR1 and CDR2 are MNHNY and SVGAGI (reference sequence). The CDR3 runs to 14 residues. The CDR3 DNA follows: TGTGCCAGCAGTAGGCAACAGGGGGCCTACGAGCAGTACTTC. It is translated as CASSRQQGAYEQYF.

This clone was seen a handful of times. V usage is TRBV6-5 and J usage is TRBJ2-1; TRBD1 matches at 8 bases. In germline, CDR1 is MNHEY, CDR2 SVGAGI. V was pared by 7 bases and J by 9 bases, with 11 bases of the junction left unmatched. The CDR3 has 14 amino acids. DNA of the CDR3: TGTGCCAGCAAACAGGGGGAAGACGGTACTGAGCAGTTCTTC. Translating gives CASKQGEDGTEQFF.